Below, 32 T cell receptor beta chains from the same sample are listed, as sequenced in a study of graft-versus-host responses after intestinal transplantation. Sequenced by immunoSEQ multiplex PCR; TCRdb stores in-frame clones only, minus some. Of over 70,000 clones in the sample, approximately 96% were seen once. No antigens are known for them. The sequences come from unstimulated CD8+ T cells sorted from spleen or lymph node cells, collected before intestinal transplant. The receptors were sampled from a human donor who received an intestinal transplant.

The genes are TRBV4-1 and TRBJ2-7; D is undetermined. Germline loops: CDR1 MGHRA, CDR2 YSYEKL. The CDR3 runs to 16 residues. Trimming took off 1 base at V and 3 bases at J, with 16 bases between the two ends. This CDR3 is CASSQAGSALGYEQYF. CDR3 coding DNA: TGCGCCAGCAGCCAAGCAGGCTCAGCGTTGGGCTACGAGCAGTACTTC.

This chain links TRBV19 with TRBJ2-7; TRBD1 might be the D (5 bases). The CDR3 covers 13 residues. Germline CDR1 reads LNHDA; CDR2 reads SQIVND (reference sequence). Between the trimmed V and J ends, which lost 5 bases and 3 bases, there was a span of 11 bases. The CDR3: CASSAGYSYEQYF. The DNA of the CDR3 is TGTGCCAGTAGTGCAGGGTACAGCTACGAGCAGTACTTC.

The gene calls are TRBV5-8 and TRBJ1-1; D remains ambiguous. The ends were cut back, 1 base at V and 3 bases at J, with 4 bases in the middle. Germline CDR1 and CDR2: SGHTS and YDEGEE. The CDR3 length is 12 residues. This CDR3 is CASSLRYTEAFF. CDR3 nucleotides: TGTGCCAGCAGCTTGCGGTACACTGAAGCTTTCTTT.

This chain uses TRBV6-1 with TRBJ2-7; 12 positions match TRBD2. The V and J ends lost 4 bases and 0 bases, in that order; junction bases with no gene match: 13. CDR3 size: 19 residues. Looked up from germline, CDR1 is MNHNS and CDR2 is SASEGT. DNA for the CDR3: TGTGCCAGCAGTGGCAACCTAGCGGGAGGGTGGCCCCCCTCCTACGAGCAGTACTTC. Its translation: CASSGNLAGGWPPSYEQYF.

This clone was picked up one time. The chain combines TRBV10-2 with TRBJ2-2, with TRBD2 identical over 9 bases. The J segment lost 6 bases and the V segment lost 11 bases, leaving 16 bases of the junction unmatched. Per the germline V gene, CDR1 is WSHSY and CDR2 is SAAADI. This CDR3 is built from 16 residues. The CDR3 is CAARDDLAGGAGELFF. The CDR3 nucleotides read TGCGCCGCACGAGACGATTTGGCGGGAGGGGCCGGGGAGCTGTTTTTT.

This clone was recorded only once. The chain carries TRBV2 and TRBJ1-6; D gene uncertain. The length of the CDR3 is 15 residues. Germline CDR1 SNHLY, CDR2 FYNNEI. Trimming removed 2 bases from V and 5 bases from J, with 10 bases in between. DNA of the CDR3: TGTGCCAGCAGTGAATTTAAGATTCATAATTCACCCCTCCACTTT. It codes for CASSEFKIHNSPLHF.

This clone was detected only a few times. V is TRBV7-8 and J is TRBJ2-7; possibly TRBD2 for D (5 bases). The CDR3 consists of 15 residues. Germline assignment: CDR1 SGHVS and CDR2 FQNEAQ. V was pared by 4 bases and J by 2 bases, with 15 bases between. The DNA of the CDR3 is TGTGCCAGCAGCTCACGACACGAGGGCCCCTACGAGCAGTACTTC. It codes for CASSSRHEGPYEQYF.

This clone was counted a single time. The chain is built from TRBV9 and TRBJ2-7; TRBD2 agrees at 7 bases. V lost 0 bases to trimming and J lost 4 bases; unmatched junction nucleotides: 4. CDR1 is SGDLS, CDR2 YYNGEE, per germline. The CDR3 covers 14 residues. The CDR3 bases are TGTGCCAGCAGCGTAGCCGGGGAGGGGTACGAGCAGTACTTC. It encodes CASSVAGEGYEQYF.

In DNA, the CDR3 is TGTGCCAGCAGTGAACCTCCGGGACTAGCGGGGCTCCTGGCCTACGAGCAGTACTTC. Amino acid sequence: CASSEPPGLAGLLAYEQYF. The rearrangement links TRBV2 to TRBJ2-7; 13 positions agree with TRBD2. CDR1 SNHLY and CDR2 FYNNEI come from the germline V gene. With 2 bases clipped from V and 2 bases from J, the junction kept 12 bases outside the gene matches. The CDR3 has 19 residues.

This clone was found once. V usage is TRBV29-1 and J usage is TRBJ2-7; 8 bases align to TRBD1. Losses at the gene ends were 8 bases for V and 5 bases for J; bases not matched to a gene: 11. The CDR3 is 13 amino acids. The germline V gene has CDR1 SQVTM and CDR2 ANQGSEA. The CDR3 sequence is CSPWTGKFHEQYF. The CDR3 DNA follows: TGCAGCCCTTGGACAGGGAAGTTCCACGAGCAGTACTTC.

The gene calls are TRBV27 and TRBJ2-1; 7 bases match TRBD2. The CDR3 totals 14 residues. The germline V gene encodes CDR1 MNHEY and CDR2 SMNVEV (reference sequence). V gave up 4 bases and J gave up 6 bases; unmatched junction bases: 6. The chain's CDR3 is CASSWAGVSNEQFF. For the CDR3, the DNA is TGTGCCAGCAGTTGGGCGGGAGTTTCCAATGAGCAGTTCTTC.

A remark on this clone: The sample carries other DNA sequences with the same CDR3. The chain has TRBV27 and TRBJ2-7, with 11 bases aligning to TRBD2. The CDR3 sequence is 14 residues long. CDR1 and CDR2 from the germline V gene are MNHEY and SMNVEV (reference sequence). V lost 2 bases to trimming and J lost 6 bases; unmatched junction nucleotides: 3. For the CDR3, the DNA is TGTGCCAGCAGTTTAGGGCTAGCGGGAGGCGAGCAGTACTTC. Its protein is CASSLGLAGGEQYF.

The chain carries TRBV9 and TRBJ2-7, with D maybe TRBD2 (6 bases). Germline V gives CDR1 SGDLS, CDR2 YYNGEE. The CDR3 contains 15 residues. The V end lost 7 bases, the J end lost 1 base, and 18 bases lay between the germline ends. Here the CDR3 DNA reads TGTGCCAGCCCGGAGCGGCGCGGGGTATCCTACGAGCAGTACTTC. Its protein is CASPERRGVSYEQYF.

The chain combines TRBV19 with TRBJ1-5, with 7 nucleotides matching TRBD1. The CDR3 totals 17 residues. V lost 3 bases, J lost 0 bases, and 8 bases stayed unmatched. CDR1 is LNHDA, CDR2 SQIVND, per germline (reference sequence). CDR3 residues: CASSIPPTGYSNQPQHF. DNA for the CDR3: TGTGCCAGTAGTATCCCTCCGACAGGGTATAGCAATCAGCCCCAGCATTTT.

V gene TRBV4-1 combines with J gene TRBJ2-7; TRBD2 matches at 16 bases. Germline V CDR1 and CDR2: MGHRA, YSYEKL. The CDR3 is made up of 19 amino acids. The ends lost 0 bases at V and 3 bases at J; junction bases unmatched: 8. The CDR3 is CASSQDGGTSGRAYYEQYF. The DNA of the CDR3 is TGCGCCAGCAGCCAAGATGGGGGGACTAGCGGGAGGGCATACTACGAGCAGTACTTC.

About this clone: One end of the junction fails to match germline, which may point to a read error. The chain combines TRBV4-1 with TRBJ2-1, with 13 bases that match TRBD2. CDR1 is MGHRA, CDR2 YSYEKL, per germline. The CDR3 is 17 amino acids. The CDR3 region has the DNA TGCGCCAGCAGCCAAAGGAGGGGACTAGCGGGATTCAATGGGCAGTTCTTC. Protein product: CASSQRRGLAGFNGQFF.

This chain joins TRBV4-1 and TRBJ2-7; tentative D call: TRBD2 (6 bases). Trimming removed 4 bases at V and 0 bases at J, with 10 bases between. Germline CDR1 and CDR2: MGHRA and YSYEKL. The length of the CDR3 is 14 residues. CDR3 amino acids: CASSPGVASYEQYF. CDR3 DNA: TGCGCCAGCAGCCCGGGGGTGGCCTCCTACGAGCAGTACTTC.

The V and J genes are TRBV20-1 and TRBJ1-1, with D maybe TRBD1 (5 bases). Trimming left V 5 bases short and J 12 bases short, with 13 bases between. This CDR3 has 10 residues. Germline loops: CDR1 DFQATT, CDR2 SNEGSKA (reference sequence). CDR3 nucleotides: TGCAGTGCTCCCGGTGGGGGGTCTTTCTTT. It yields the protein CSAPGGGSFF.

V gene TRBV28 combines with J gene TRBJ2-1; TRBD2 matches at 8 bases. The J segment lost 7 bases and the V segment lost 4 bases, leaving 6 bases of the junction unmatched. The CDR3 runs to 14 residues. The germline gives CDR1 MDHEN, CDR2 SYDVKM. Here the CDR3 reads CASSWDQRGNEQFF. CDR3 DNA: TGTGCCAGCAGTTGGGACCAGCGGGGGAATGAGCAGTTCTTC.

Here the CDR3 DNA reads TGTGCCAGCATGTATCCGGGGGCCGGGACAGGGATCTACGAGCAGTACTTC. Protein product: CASMYPGAGTGIYEQYF. V is TRBV2 and J is TRBJ2-7; TRBD1 matches at 9 bases. CDR1 and CDR2 (germline): SNHLY, FYNNEI. The length of the CDR3 is 17 residues. The trim removed 7 bases at V and 3 bases at J, leaving 16 bases unmatched.

A word on this clone: One junction end does not reproduce the germline sequence, and a read error may be involved. J is TRBJ2-1 and V is TRBV5-6; D remains unclear. The V gene's germline CDR1 is SGHDT and CDR2 YYEEEE. The CDR3 covers 11 residues. This CDR3 is CVSSLHNEQFF. CDR3 bases: TGTGTCAGCAGCTTACACAATGAGCAGTTCTTC.

The chain couples TRBV4-1 to TRBJ2-7, with D possibly called TRBD1 or TRBD2 (5 bases each). V lost 0 bases and J lost 4, with 13 bases in between. This CDR3 is built from 15 residues. CDR1 MGHRA and CDR2 YSYEKL come from the germline V gene. This CDR3 reads CASSQDRDPGYEQYF. CDR3 coding DNA: TGCGCCAGCAGCCAAGATAGGGACCCGGGGTACGAGCAGTACTTC.

This chain links TRBV13 with TRBJ2-7; D is ambiguous. CDR3 length: 14 amino acids. The ends were cut back, 0 bases at V and 5 bases at J, with 11 bases in the middle. CDR1 PRHDT and CDR2 FYEKMQ come from the germline V gene (reference sequence). Written as DNA, the CDR3 is TGTGCCAGCAGCTTAGGACCGAATCGCCACGAGCAGTACTTC. Translated, it gives CASSLGPNRHEQYF.

This clone was detected once. The rearrangement joins TRBV5-8 to TRBJ1-5; 7 bases match TRBD1. The CDR3 length is 14 residues. V dropped 4 bases and J dropped 8; count of bases not matched to a gene: 9. Germline values: CDR1 SGHTS, CDR2 YDEGEE. The DNA of the CDR3 is TGTGCCAGCAGCGAGTACAGGGGCCTGAAGCCCCAGCATTTT. The encoded protein is CASSEYRGLKPQHF.

About this clone: Other DNA sequences of this sample code for an identical CDR3. V usage is TRBV9 and J usage is TRBJ2-7, with 10 bases aligning to TRBD2. The V gene's germline CDR1 is SGDLS and CDR2 YYNGEE. J was trimmed by 4 bases and V by 1 base; bases with no gene match: 2. This CDR3 has 14 amino acids. The CDR3 is CASSVLAGAYEQYF. The DNA for the CDR3 is TGTGCCAGCAGCGTACTAGCGGGAGCTTACGAGCAGTACTTC.

The J gene is TRBJ2-7, the V gene TRBV4-1; D remains ambiguous. V lost 2 bases, J lost 0 bases, and 5 bases lay in between. Looked up from germline, CDR1 is MGHRA and CDR2 is YSYEKL. This CDR3 spans 13 amino acids. In DNA, the CDR3 is TGCGCCAGCAGCCAACAATACTCCTACGAGCAGTACTTC. It encodes CASSQQYSYEQYF.

This sequence joins TRBV27 and TRBJ1-1; no clear D gene. The CDR3 is made up of 14 amino acids. CDR1 is MNHEY, CDR2 SMNVEV, per germline (reference sequence). Deletions cut 4 bases from V and 1 base from J, with 10 bases between. The CDR3 nucleotides are TGTGCCAGCAGTTCCCCTACGGAGAACACTGAAGCTTTCTTT. Translating it yields CASSSPTENTEAFF.

The sample holds one count of this clone. The chain is built from TRBV21-1 and TRBJ2-7. TRBV21-1 represents a pseudogene. This CDR3 is built from 14 residues. The CDR3 DNA reads as TGTGCCAGCAGCAAAGGGGGTGACTTCCTACTTCCTAACTTC. It codes for CASSKGGDFLLPNF.

CDR3 sequence (DNA): TGTGCCAGCTCACTAGACAGGGGCCCCTACGAGCAGTACTTC. Translating it yields CASSLDRGPYEQYF. The V call is TRBV18, the J call TRBJ2-7; TRBD1 matches 8 bases. The CDR3 consists of 14 residues. Germline values: CDR1 KGHSH, CDR2 LQKENI. V shed 4 bases, J shed 2 bases, and the junction held 4 bases outside the gene matches.

The chain is built from TRBV7-4 and TRBJ1-1; D is undetermined. Deletions cut 6 bases from V and 0 bases from J, with 14 bases between. The CDR3 sequence is 15 residues long. From germline, CDR1 is SGHVT and CDR2 SQSDAQ. CDR3 sequence: CASSPRGIVNTEAFF. The CDR3 DNA is TGTGCCAGCAGTCCGAGAGGGATAGTGAACACTGAAGCTTTCTTT.

The chain's CDR3 is CAWSATGGTEAFF. Here the CDR3 DNA reads TGTGCCTGGAGTGCTACAGGGGGCACTGAAGCTTTCTTT. The chain is built from TRBV30 and TRBJ1-1; 8 nucleotides match TRBD1. J gave up 4 bases and V 1 base, and 2 bases lay outside the gene matches. There are 13 residues in the CDR3. Per germline, CDR1 GTSNPN and CDR2 SVGIG (reference sequence).

The chain couples TRBV6-6 to TRBJ2-3; no definite D call. Trimming stripped 0 bases from V and 2 bases from J, with 12 bases between. CDR1 MNHNY and CDR2 SVGAGI come from the germline V gene (reference sequence). The CDR3 loop spans 16 amino acids. The CDR3 coding sequence is TGTGCCAGCAGTTACTCGTTAGGCAGCACCACAGATACGCAGTATTTT. It specifies CASSYSLGSTTDTQYF.